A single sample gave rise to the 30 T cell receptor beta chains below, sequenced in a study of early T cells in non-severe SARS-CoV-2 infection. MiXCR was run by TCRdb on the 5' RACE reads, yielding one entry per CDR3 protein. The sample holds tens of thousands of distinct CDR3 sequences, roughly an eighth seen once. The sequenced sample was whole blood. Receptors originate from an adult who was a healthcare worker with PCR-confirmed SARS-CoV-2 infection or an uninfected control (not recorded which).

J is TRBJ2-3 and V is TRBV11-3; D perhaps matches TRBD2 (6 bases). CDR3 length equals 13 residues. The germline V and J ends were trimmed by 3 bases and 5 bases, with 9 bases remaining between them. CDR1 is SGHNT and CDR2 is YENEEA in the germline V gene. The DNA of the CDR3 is TGTGCCAGCAGCTTCTCCGGGGGAGATACGCAGTATTTT. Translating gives CASSFSGGDTQYF. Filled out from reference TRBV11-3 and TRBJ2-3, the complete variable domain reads EAGVVQSPRYKIIEKKQPVAFWCNPISGHNTLYWYLQNLGQGPELLIRYENEEAVDDSQLPKDRFSAERLKGVDSTLKIQPAELGDSAVYLCASSFSGGDTQYFGPGTRLTVL.

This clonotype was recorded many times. The CDR3 spells CSARQGYNEQFF. As DNA, the CDR3 is TGCAGTGCCAGACAGGGATACAATGAGCAGTTCTTC. This sequence joins TRBV20-1 and TRBJ2-1; 7 nucleotides match TRBD1. The length of the CDR3 is 12 residues. Losses at the gene ends were 6 bases for V and 4 bases for J; bases not matched to a gene: 3. Germline loops: CDR1 DFQATT, CDR2 SNEGSKA (reference sequence).

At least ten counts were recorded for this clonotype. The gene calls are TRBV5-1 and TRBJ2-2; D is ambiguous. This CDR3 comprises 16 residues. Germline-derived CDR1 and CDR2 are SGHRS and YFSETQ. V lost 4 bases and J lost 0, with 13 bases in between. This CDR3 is CASSAYSVTNTGELFF. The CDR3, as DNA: TGCGCCAGCAGCGCCTACTCGGTGACGAACACCGGGGAGCTGTTTTTT.

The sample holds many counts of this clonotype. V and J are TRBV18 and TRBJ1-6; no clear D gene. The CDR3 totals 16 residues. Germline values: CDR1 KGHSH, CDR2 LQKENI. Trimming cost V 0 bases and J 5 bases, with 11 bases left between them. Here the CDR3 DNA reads TGTGCCAGCTCACCACCGAACAGCGGGGATAATTCACCCCTCCACTTT. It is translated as CASSPPNSGDNSPLHF.

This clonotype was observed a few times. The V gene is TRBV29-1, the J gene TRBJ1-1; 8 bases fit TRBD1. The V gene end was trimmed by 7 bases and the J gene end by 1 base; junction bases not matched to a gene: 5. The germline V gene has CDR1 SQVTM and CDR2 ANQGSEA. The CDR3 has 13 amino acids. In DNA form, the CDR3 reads TGCAGCGGACGGACAGGGCGGAACACTGAAGCTTTCTTT. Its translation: CSGRTGRNTEAFF.

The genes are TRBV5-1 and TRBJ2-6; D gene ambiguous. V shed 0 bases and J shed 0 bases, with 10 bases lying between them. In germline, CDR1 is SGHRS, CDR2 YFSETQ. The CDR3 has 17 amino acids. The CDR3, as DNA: TGCGCCAGCAGCTTGGAAGCCGGAGTCTCTGGGGCCAACGTCCTGACTTTC. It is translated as CASSLEAGVSGANVLTF.

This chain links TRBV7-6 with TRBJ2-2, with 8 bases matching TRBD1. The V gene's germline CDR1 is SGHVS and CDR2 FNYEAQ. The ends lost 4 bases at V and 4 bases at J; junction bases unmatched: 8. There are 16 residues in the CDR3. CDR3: CASSSAGGSITGELFF. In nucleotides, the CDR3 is TGTGCCAGCAGCTCGGCAGGGGGCTCGATCACCGGGGAGCTGTTTTTT.

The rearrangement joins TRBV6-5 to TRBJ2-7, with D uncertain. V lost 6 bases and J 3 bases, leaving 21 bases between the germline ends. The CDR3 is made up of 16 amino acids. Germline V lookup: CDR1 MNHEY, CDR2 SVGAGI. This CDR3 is CASSLRANIINYEQYF. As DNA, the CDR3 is TGTGCCAGCAGCCTTCGGGCGAACATTATCAACTACGAGCAGTACTTC.

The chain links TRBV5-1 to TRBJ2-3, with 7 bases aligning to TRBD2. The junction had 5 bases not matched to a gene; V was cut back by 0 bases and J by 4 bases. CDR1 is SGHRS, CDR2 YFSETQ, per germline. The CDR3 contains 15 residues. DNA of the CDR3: TGCGCCAGCAGCTTGGCAGCGGGAATATCAGATACGCAGTATTTT. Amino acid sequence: CASSLAAGISDTQYF.

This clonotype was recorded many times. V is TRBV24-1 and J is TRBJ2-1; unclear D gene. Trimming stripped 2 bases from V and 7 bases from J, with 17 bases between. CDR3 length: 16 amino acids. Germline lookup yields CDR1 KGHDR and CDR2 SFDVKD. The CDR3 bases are TGTGCCACCAGTGATTCCTCCCCCATGGTGTGGAATGAGCAGTTCTTC. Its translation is CATSDSSPMVWNEQFF.

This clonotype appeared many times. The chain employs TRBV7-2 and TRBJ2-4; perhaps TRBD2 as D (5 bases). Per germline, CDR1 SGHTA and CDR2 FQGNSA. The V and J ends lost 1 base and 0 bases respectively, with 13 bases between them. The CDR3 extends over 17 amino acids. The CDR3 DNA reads TGTGCCAGCAGCTTAGTGGGCCGGGCGGGAGCCAAAAACATTCAGTACTTC. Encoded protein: CASSLVGRAGAKNIQYF.

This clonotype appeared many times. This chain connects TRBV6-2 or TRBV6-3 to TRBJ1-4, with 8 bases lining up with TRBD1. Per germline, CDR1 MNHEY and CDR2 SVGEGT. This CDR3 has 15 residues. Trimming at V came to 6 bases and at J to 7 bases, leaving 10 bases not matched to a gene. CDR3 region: CASRITGTGGEKLFF. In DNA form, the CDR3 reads TGTGCCAGCAGGATAACCGGGACAGGAGGTGAAAAACTGTTTTTT.

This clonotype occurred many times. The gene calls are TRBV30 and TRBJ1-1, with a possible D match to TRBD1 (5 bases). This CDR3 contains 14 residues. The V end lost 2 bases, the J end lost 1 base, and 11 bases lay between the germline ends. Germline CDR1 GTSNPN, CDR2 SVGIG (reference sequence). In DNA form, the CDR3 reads TGTGCCTGGAGTTGGGGCGGATCGAACACTGAAGCTTTCTTT. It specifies CAWSWGGSNTEAFF. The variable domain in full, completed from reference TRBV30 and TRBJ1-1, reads SQTIHQWPATLVQPVGSPLSLECTVEGTSNPNLYWYRQAAGRGLQLLFYSVGIGQISSEVPQNLSASRPQDRQFILSSKKLLLSDSGFYLCAWSWGGSNTEAFFGQGTRLTVV.

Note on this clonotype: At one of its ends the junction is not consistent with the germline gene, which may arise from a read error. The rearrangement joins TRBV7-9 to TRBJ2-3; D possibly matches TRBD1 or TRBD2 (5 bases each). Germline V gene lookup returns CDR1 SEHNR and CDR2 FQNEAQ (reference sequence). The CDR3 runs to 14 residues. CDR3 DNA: TGTGCCATCAGCTTAGAGGGGTTCACAGATACGCAGTATTTT. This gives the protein CAISLEGFTDTQYF.

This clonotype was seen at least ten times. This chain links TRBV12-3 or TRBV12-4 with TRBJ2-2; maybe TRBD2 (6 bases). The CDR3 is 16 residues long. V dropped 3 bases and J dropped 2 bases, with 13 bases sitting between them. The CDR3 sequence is CASSFVSGLNTGELFF. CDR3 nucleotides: TGTGCCAGCAGTTTCGTATCGGGACTCAACACCGGGGAGCTGTTTTTT.

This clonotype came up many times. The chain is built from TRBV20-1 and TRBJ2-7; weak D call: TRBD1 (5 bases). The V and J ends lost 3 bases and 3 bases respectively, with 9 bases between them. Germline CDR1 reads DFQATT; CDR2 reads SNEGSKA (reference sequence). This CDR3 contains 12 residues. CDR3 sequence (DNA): TGCAGTGCTAGGGGGCGCATCTACGAGCAGTACTTC. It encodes CSARGRIYEQYF.

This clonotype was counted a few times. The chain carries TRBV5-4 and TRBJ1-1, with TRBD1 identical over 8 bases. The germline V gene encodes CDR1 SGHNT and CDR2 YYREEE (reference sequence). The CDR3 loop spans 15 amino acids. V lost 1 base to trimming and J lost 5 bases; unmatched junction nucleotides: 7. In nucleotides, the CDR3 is TGTGCCAGCAGCTTGAATCAGGGGGCCGGGACTGAAGCTTTCTTT. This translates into CASSLNQGAGTEAFF.

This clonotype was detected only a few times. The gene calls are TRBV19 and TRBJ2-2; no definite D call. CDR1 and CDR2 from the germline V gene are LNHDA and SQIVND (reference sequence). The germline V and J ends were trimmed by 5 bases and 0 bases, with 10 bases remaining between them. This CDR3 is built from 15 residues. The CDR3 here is CASSVRYANTGELFF. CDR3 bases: TGTGCCAGTAGTGTTCGATACGCGAACACCGGGGAGCTGTTTTTT. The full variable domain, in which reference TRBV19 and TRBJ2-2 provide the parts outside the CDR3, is DGGITQSPKYLFRKEGQNVTLSCEQNLNHDAMYWYRQDPGQGLRLIYYSQIVNDFQKGDIAEGYSVSREKKESFPLTVTSAQKNPTAFYLCASSVRYANTGELFFGEGSRLTVL.

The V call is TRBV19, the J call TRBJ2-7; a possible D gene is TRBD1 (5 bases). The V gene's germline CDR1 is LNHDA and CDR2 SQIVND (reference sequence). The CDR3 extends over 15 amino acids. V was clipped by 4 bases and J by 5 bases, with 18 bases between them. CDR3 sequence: CASSTLGQGRDEQYF. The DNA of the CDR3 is TGTGCCAGTAGTACCCTCGGACAAGGGCGCGACGAGCAGTACTTC.

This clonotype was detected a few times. CDR3 DNA: TGCAGTGCTCCGGACAGAACAGATACGCAGTATTTT. Amino acid sequence: CSAPDRTDTQYF. V is TRBV20-1 and J is TRBJ2-3; tentatively, D is TRBD1 (6 bases). V lost 5 bases, J lost 3 bases, and 9 bases lay in between. The CDR3 runs to 12 residues. CDR1 DFQATT and CDR2 SNEGSKA come from the germline V gene (reference sequence).

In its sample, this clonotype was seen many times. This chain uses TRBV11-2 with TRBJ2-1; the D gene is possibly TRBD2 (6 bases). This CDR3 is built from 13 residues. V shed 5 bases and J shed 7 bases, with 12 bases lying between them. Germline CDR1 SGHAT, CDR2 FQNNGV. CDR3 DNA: TGTGCCAGCAGCGGACTTGGGAGGAATGAGCAGTTCTTC. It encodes CASSGLGRNEQFF.

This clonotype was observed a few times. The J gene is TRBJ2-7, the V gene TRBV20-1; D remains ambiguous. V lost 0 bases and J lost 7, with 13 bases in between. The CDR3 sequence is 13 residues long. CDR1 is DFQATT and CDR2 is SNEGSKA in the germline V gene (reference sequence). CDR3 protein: CSARDSRDSEQYF. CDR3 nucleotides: TGCAGTGCTAGAGATTCGAGAGACTCGGAGCAGTACTTC.

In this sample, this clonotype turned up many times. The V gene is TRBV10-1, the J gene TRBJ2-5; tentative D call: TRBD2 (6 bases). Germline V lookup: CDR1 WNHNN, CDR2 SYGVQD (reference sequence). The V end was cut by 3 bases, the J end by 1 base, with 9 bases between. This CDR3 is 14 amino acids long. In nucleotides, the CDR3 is TGCGCCAGCAGTGAAGGAGGGCTCCAAGAGACCCAGTACTTC. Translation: CASSEGGLQETQYF.

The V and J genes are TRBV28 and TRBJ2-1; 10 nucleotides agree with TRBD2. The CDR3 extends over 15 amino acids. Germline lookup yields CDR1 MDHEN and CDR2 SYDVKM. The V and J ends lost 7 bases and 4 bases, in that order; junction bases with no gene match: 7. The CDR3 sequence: CASNLAGDLYNEQFF. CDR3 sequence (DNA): TGTGCCAGCAACCTAGCGGGGGATCTTTACAATGAGCAGTTCTTC.

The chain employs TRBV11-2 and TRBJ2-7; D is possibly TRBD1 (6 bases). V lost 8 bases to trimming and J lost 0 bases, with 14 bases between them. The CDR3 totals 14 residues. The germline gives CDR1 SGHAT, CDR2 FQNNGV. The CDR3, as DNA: TGTGCCAGCGCTGGGGGCGTTGGCTCCTACGAGCAGTACTTC. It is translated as CASAGGVGSYEQYF.

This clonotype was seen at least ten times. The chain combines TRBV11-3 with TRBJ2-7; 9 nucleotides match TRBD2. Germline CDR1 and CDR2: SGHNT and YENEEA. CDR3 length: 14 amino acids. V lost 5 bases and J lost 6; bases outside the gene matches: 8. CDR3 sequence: CASSISGRFGEQYF. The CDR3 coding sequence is TGTGCCAGCAGCATTAGCGGGAGATTCGGCGAGCAGTACTTC.

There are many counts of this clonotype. The CDR3 nucleotides read TGTGCCAGCAGTCGAGGACTAGCGGGACTCTACGAGCAGTACTTC. Its translation: CASSRGLAGLYEQYF. The gene calls are TRBV6-5 and TRBJ2-7; 12 bases fit TRBD2. The CDR3 is 15 amino acids. Germline CDR1 and CDR2: MNHEY and SVGAGI. The trim removed 5 bases at V and 3 bases at J, leaving 5 bases unmatched.

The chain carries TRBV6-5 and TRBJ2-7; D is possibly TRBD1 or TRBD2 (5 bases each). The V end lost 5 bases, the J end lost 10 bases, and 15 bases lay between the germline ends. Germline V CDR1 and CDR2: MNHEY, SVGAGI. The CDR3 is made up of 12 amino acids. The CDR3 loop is CASSTRDLKQYF. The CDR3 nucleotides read TGTGCCAGCAGTACCCGGGACCTAAAACAGTACTTC.

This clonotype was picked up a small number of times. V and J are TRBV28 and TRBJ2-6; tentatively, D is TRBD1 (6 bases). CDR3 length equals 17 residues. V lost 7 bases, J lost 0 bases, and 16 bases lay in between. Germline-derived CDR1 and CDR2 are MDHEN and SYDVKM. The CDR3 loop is CASIPTGQPSGANVLTF. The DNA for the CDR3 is TGTGCCAGCATCCCGACAGGACAACCCTCTGGGGCCAACGTCCTGACTTTC.

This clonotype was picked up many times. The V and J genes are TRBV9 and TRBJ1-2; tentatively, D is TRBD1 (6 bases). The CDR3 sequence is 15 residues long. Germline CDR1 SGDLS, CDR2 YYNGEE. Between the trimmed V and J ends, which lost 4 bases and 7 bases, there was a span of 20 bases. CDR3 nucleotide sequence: TGTGCCAGCAGCCCCCAACCAGGACAGCTTCTTGGCTACACCTTC. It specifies CASSPQPGQLLGYTF.